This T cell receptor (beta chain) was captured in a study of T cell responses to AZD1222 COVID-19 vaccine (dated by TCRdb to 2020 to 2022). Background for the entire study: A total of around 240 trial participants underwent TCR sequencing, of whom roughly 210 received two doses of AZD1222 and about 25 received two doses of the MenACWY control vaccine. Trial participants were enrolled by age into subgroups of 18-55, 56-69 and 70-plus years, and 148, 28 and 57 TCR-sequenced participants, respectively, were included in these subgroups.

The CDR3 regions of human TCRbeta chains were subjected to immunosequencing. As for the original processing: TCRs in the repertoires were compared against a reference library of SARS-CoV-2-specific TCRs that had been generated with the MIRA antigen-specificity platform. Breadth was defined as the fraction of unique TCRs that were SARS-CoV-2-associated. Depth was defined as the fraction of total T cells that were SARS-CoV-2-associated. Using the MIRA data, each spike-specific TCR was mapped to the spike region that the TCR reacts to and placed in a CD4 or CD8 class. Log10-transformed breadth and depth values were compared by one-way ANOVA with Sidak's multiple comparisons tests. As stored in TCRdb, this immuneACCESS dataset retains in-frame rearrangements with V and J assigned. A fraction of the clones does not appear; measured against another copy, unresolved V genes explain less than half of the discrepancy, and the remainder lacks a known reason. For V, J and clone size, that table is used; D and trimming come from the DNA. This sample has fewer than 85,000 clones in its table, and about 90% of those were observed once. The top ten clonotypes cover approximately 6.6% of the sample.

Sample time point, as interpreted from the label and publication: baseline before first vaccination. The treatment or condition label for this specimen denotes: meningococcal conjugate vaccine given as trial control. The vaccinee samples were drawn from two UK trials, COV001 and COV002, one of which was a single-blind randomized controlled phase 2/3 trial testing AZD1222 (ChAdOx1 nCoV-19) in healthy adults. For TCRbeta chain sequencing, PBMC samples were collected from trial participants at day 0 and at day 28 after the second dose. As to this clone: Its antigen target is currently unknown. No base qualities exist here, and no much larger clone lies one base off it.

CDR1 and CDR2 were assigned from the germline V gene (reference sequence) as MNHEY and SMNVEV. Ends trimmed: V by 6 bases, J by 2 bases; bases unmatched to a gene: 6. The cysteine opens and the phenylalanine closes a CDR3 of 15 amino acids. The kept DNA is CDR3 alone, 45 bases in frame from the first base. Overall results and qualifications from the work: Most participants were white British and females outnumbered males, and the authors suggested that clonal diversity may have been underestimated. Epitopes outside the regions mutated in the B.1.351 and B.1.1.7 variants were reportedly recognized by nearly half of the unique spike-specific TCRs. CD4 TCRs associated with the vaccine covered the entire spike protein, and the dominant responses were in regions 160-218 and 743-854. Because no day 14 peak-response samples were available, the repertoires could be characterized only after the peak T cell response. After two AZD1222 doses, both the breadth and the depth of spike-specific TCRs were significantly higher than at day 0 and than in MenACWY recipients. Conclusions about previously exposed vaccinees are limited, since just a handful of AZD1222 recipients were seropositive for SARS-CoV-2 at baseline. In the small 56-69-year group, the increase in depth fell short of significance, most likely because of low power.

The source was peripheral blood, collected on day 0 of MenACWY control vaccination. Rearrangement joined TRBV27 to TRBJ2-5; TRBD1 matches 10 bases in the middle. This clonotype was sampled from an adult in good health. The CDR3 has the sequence CASSTRDRGQETQYF. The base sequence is TGTGCCAGCAGCACGCGGGACAGGGGACAAGAGACCCAGTACTTC.